This T cell receptor beta chain originates from a study of neurological immune-mediated disorders (dated by TCRdb to the late 2010s). The study in broad terms: Peripheral blood TCR-beta repertoires from HTLV-I-associated myelopathy (HAM/TSP) patients, multiple sclerosis patients and healthy controls were compared by UMI-based sequencing. Of the approximately 66 subjects in the cohort, about 14 were HAM/TSP patients, about 34 were multiple sclerosis patients, and about 20 were healthy controls. The 95 to 120 TCR-beta libraries included longitudinal samples, technical triplicates and paired sorted CD4+ and CD8+ T-cell subsets alongside PBMC samples.

From the cysteine up to the phenylalanine, the CDR3 has a length of 15 residues. Of all the DNA, just the CDR3 is kept, 45 bases in frame from base 1. From the germline V gene (reference sequence), CDR1 is SGHKS and CDR2 is YYEKEE. V is reduced by 0 bases and J by 3 bases, leaving a spacing of 11 bases between them. cDNA synthesis used template-switch 5'RACE with a primer carrying a 10-nucleotide random unique molecular identifier tagging each TCR transcript. Every sequencing run covered 15-18 subjects and yielded more than 180 million TCR-beta sequences. The RNeasy kit was used to extract total RNA. The KAPA Real-time Library Amplification kit was used to amplify TCR-beta VDJ regions with primers targeting the TCR constant region and the 5'RACE anchor. Sample indexes and Illumina adaptors were added in a first PCR, and a second PCR then increased library yield. After Ampure bead purification, the TCR product of roughly 650 bp was size-selected on a 2% E-gel SizeSelection system. Before pooling, libraries had their quality checked on a Bioanalyzer, their concentration measured with Qubit, and their quantity determined with the Kapa Library Quantification kit. Libraries were sequenced paired-end 2 x 150 bp on an Illumina HiSeq 2500. To increase sequence diversity, about 25-31% phiX was spiked into each library pool. In the source study's methods: Quality-filtered reads were processed with the UMI-based MiGEC pipeline, and over 90% of raw TCR sequences were removed by the MiGEC pipeline during error correction. IMGT germline references were used for alignment of VDJ genes, and clonotypes were defined by a unique CDR3 amino acid sequence together with V-J genes. VDJtools evaluated clonal expansion, Shannon diversity and CDR3 relatedness (CalcPairwiseDistances, ClusterSamples); CLCbio workbench built phylogenetic trees. A clone was classed as expanded if it had 8 or more unique UMIs, a cutoff based on coefficient-of-variation modelling across technical triplicates. TCRdb's own reprocessing of the public reads used fastp at Q25 and MiXCR and kept productive beta chains. Records with the same CDR3 protein are collapsed into one entry carrying the most frequent genes and DNA. These V and J calls originate from TCRdb's pipeline instead of the authors' own analysis. This sample has tens of thousands of distinct CDR3 sequences in its table, and around a tenth of those were observed once. Of the sample, about 7% is held by the ten largest clones.

The sample holds many counts of this clonotype. Its antigen target is currently unknown. The record has no base qualities; no much larger clone is one base away. General conclusions and limits of the study: TCR clonal expansion was highest in HAM/TSP patients and lowest in MS patients, with MS patients falling below even healthy controls. No identical CDR3 amino acid sequences were found to be shared among expanded clones across subjects, suggesting that TCR-beta repertoires were private in all groups.

Libraries from unsorted PBMCs were made from 2 million PBMCs kept in RNAlater at -80 degrees C until RNA extraction. Peripheral blood underwent Ficoll-Hypaque density gradient centrifugation to isolate PBMCs, which were then cryopreserved in liquid nitrogen. This receptor chain uses TRBV5-5 and TRBJ2-3, and TRBD2 may be the D gene, going by 6 matching bases. The receptor was isolated from a woman aged 30 to 39 with HTLV-1-associated myelopathy (HAM/TSP). The material sequenced was PBMCs. The CDR3 reads CASSLESGETDTQYF. Here is the DNA: TGTGCCAGCAGCTTGGAATCGGGGGAGACAGATACGCAGTATTTT.